The 16 T cell receptor beta chains listed next were all sequenced from one sample in a study of T cell responses to AZD1222 COVID-19 vaccine. The method was immunoSEQ multiplex PCR; TCRdb's version includes in-frame clones alone and lacks a portion of them. The repertoire consists of 55,000 to 90,000 clones, with 80% to 85% occurring once and the leading ten covering around 9.8%. The sample in question was peripheral blood, obtained on day 0 of AZD1222 vaccination. The source of these receptors is an adult in good health.

The sample holds one count of this clone. The chain has TRBV28 and TRBJ2-5, with D possibly TRBD2 on 5 matching bases. The V gene lost 5 bases and the J gene lost 2 bases, with 15 bases spanning the gap. The CDR3 covers 15 residues. Per germline, CDR1 MDHEN and CDR2 SYDVKM. The CDR3, as DNA: TGTGCCAGCAGTACCCCTCGGCGGGTTCAAGAGACCCAGTACTTC. Amino acid sequence: CASSTPRRVQETQYF.

This clone was found once. The chain has TRBV5-4 and TRBJ1-2, with D maybe TRBD1 (6 bases). V gave up 6 bases and J gave up 8 bases, with 23 bases separating them. Germline CDR1 is SGHNT and CDR2 is YYREEE (reference sequence). The CDR3 length is 15 residues. The CDR3 spells CASTAMGWGAQGYTF. Here the CDR3 DNA reads TGTGCCAGCACCGCTATGGGATGGGGGGCGCAAGGCTACACCTTC.

In this sample, this clone turned up a few times. V and J are TRBV9 and TRBJ1-4; 8 nucleotides agree with TRBD1. V lost 4 bases to trimming and J lost 7 bases; unmatched junction nucleotides: 21. In germline, CDR1 is SGDLS, CDR2 YYNGEE. CDR3 length: 19 residues. The chain's CDR3 is CASSPSGRPGGRLGEKLFF. As DNA, the CDR3 is TGTGCCAGCAGCCCATCAGGGAGGCCAGGGGGCAGGCTTGGTGAAAAACTGTTTTTT. The full variable domain, with the rest looked up from reference TRBV9 and TRBJ1-4, is DSGVTQTPKHLITATGQRVTLRCSPRSGDLSVYWYQQSLDQGLQFLIQYYNGEERAKGNILERFSAQQFPDLHSELNLSSLELGDSALYFCASSPSGRPGGRLGEKLFFGSGTQLSVL.

The chain links TRBV5-5 to TRBJ2-7, with D perhaps assigned TRBD1 or TRBD2 (5 bases each). V gave up 7 bases and J gave up 5 bases, with 16 bases separating them. CDR1 is SGHKS and CDR2 is YYEKEE in the germline V gene (reference sequence). The CDR3 loop spans 13 amino acids. CDR3 DNA: TGTGCCAGCTGCCCCCGGGACGGCGACGAGCAGTACTTC. It specifies CASCPRDGDEQYF.

The chain uses TRBV6-5 and TRBJ2-5; TRBD1 matches 8 bases. V lost 6 bases, J lost 5 bases, and 11 bases stayed unmatched. The CDR3 extends over 15 amino acids. Germline V gene lookup returns CDR1 MNHEY and CDR2 SVGAGI. CDR3: CASRTQGAGLETQYF. In DNA form, the CDR3 reads TGTGCCAGCAGGACCCAGGGGGCCGGTTTGGAGACCCAGTACTTC.

Regarding this clone: The junction differs from germline at one of its ends, possibly a read error. J is TRBJ2-7 and V is TRBV18; either TRBD1 or TRBD2 may supply D (5 bases each). This CDR3 has 12 amino acids. Germline lookup yields CDR1 KGHSH and CDR2 LQKENI. The CDR3 is CASSPVRGASDF. CDR3 DNA: TGTGCCAGCTCACCAGTGAGGGGCGCCTCGGACTTC. The whole variable domain, filled in from reference TRBV18 and TRBJ2-7, reads NAGVMQNPRHLVRRRGQEARLRCSPMKGHSHVYWYRQLPEEGLKFMVYLQKENIIDESGMPKERFSAEFPKEGPSILRIQQVVRGDSAAYFCASSPVRGASDFGPGTRLTVT.

Only a few counts were recorded for this clone. The chain links TRBV12-3 or TRBV12-4 to TRBJ1-1, with D unclear. The germline V and J ends were trimmed by 5 bases and 1 base, with 8 bases remaining between them. The CDR3 loop spans 13 amino acids. CDR3: CASSPEWNTEAFF. CDR3 DNA: TGTGCCAGCAGTCCGGAGTGGAACACTGAAGCTTTCTTT.

This clone was seen just once. The rearrangement uses TRBV6-5 and TRBJ2-1; TRBD1 might be the D (6 bases). The CDR3 extends over 12 amino acids. The V and J ends lost 6 bases and 9 bases respectively, with 12 bases between them. CDR1 and CDR2 from the germline V gene are MNHEY and SVGAGI. The CDR3 DNA reads TGTGCCAGCAGCCAACAGGGAATTGAGCAGTTCTTC. Translation gives CASSQQGIEQFF.

This chain joins TRBV29-1 and TRBJ1-2; no clear D gene. Trimming shortened V by 2 bases and J by 4 bases, and 5 bases separated the two germline ends. Germline V gene lookup returns CDR1 SQVTM and CDR2 ANQGSEA. The CDR3 is 11 residues long. The CDR3 coding sequence is TGCAGCGTTGAAAGGACCTATGGCTACACCTTC. This codes for CSVERTYGYTF.

CDR3 bases: TGTGCCAGCAGTACCGGGACCGGAGAGACCCAGTACTTC. Translating gives CASSTGTGETQYF. The chain recombines TRBV6-2 or TRBV6-3 with TRBJ2-5; the D gene could be TRBD1 or TRBD2 (5 bases each). V shed 5 bases and J shed 4 bases, with 11 bases lying between them. Per the germline V gene, CDR1 is MNHEY and CDR2 is SVGEGT. This CDR3 spans 13 amino acids.

The V and J genes are TRBV7-2 and TRBJ2-1; 8 bases match TRBD1. Germline values: CDR1 SGHTA, CDR2 FQGNSA. Trimming removed 6 bases from V and 3 bases from J; junction bases left unmatched: 7. The CDR3 spans 15 residues. As DNA, the CDR3 is TGTGCCAGCAGGATGGGGGACAGGCTCTACAATGAGCAGTTCTTC. Translation gives CASRMGDRLYNEQFF.

The CDR3: CASSFGEETQYF. DNA of the CDR3: TGTGCCAGCAGCTTTGGGGAAGAGACCCAGTACTTC. V gene TRBV7-9 combines with J gene TRBJ2-5; no clear D. CDR3 length: 12 residues. In germline, CDR1 is SEHNR, CDR2 FQNEAQ (reference sequence). The germline V and J ends were trimmed by 3 bases and 3 bases, with 5 bases remaining between them.

The chain uses TRBV5-1 and TRBJ1-3; D gene ambiguous. Trimming shortened V by 1 base and J by 1 base, and 3 bases separated the two germline ends. This CDR3 spans 13 amino acids. CDR1 is SGHRS, CDR2 YFSETQ, per germline. The CDR3 DNA reads TGCGCCAGCAGCTTGTATTCTGGAAACACCATATATTTT. Its translation: CASSLYSGNTIYF.

The chain joins TRBV29-1 to TRBJ1-2; tentative D call: TRBD1 (5 bases). CDR3 length equals 14 residues. The V and J ends lost 3 bases and 2 bases respectively, with 13 bases between them. The germline gives CDR1 SQVTM, CDR2 ANQGSEA. CDR3 protein: CSVDRAGVNYGYTF. The CDR3 DNA reads TGCAGCGTTGACAGGGCCGGGGTCAACTATGGCTACACCTTC.

The genes are TRBV7-8 and TRBJ2-5, with D possibly being TRBD2 (6 bases). V was pared by 5 bases and J by 2 bases, with 15 bases between. The CDR3 contains 15 residues. Germline CDR1 reads SGHVS; CDR2 reads FQNEAQ. CDR3 in DNA: TGTGCCAGCAGCCCGAGGGTACTAGCTCAAGAGACCCAGTACTTC. Amino acid sequence: CASSPRVLAQETQYF.

The chain carries TRBV4-3 and TRBJ1-2, with D perhaps matching TRBD1 (5 bases). Looked up from germline, CDR1 is LGHNA and CDR2 is YSLEER. The ends were cut back, 3 bases at V and 8 bases at J, with 10 bases in the middle. The CDR3 contains 12 residues. CDR3 loop: CASSHDYRGYTF. The CDR3 bases are TGCGCCAGCAGCCATGATTACAGGGGCTACACCTTC.